One sample yielded the 29 T cell receptor beta chains listed below, sequenced in a study of blood T cells in healthy people across ages. Primed by a sample-barcoded 5' primer and a J-beta primer mix, a second PCR proceeded for about 7 to 11 cycles. TCRdb itself ran the 5' RACE reads through MiXCR, one entry per CDR3 protein. This sample yields about 1.6 million distinct CDR3 sequences, of which roughly 32% are seen a single time; 11% belongs to the top ten. The specimen was blood. Receptor source: a woman in her 30s in good health.

This rearrangement joins TRBV7-9 to TRBJ2-5; 7 nucleotides line up with TRBD1. The germline gives CDR1 SEHNR, CDR2 FQNEAQ (reference sequence). V dropped 0 bases and J dropped 5; count of bases not matched to a gene: 12. This CDR3 region has 17 residues. This chain's CDR3 is CASSLAPGGLEWETQYF. The CDR3 nucleotides are TGTGCCAGCAGCTTAGCTCCAGGGGGTTTGGAGTGGGAGACCCAGTACTTC.

With regard to this clonotype: The missing conserved phenylalanine or tryptophan at the end of this CDR3 makes a read error likely. The chain employs TRBV29-1 and TRBJ2-1; D may be TRBD1 (6 bases). The germline CDR1 and CDR2 sequences are SQVTM and ANQGSEA. The CDR3 totals 15 residues. Here the CDR3 reads CSAESRGLGDNEQFC. The DNA of the CDR3 is TGCAGCGCTGAATCCAGGGGATTGGGGGACAATGAGCAGTTCTGC.

The chain combines TRBV27 with TRBJ2-3; TRBD2 aligns across 12 bases. Looked up from germline, CDR1 is MNHEY and CDR2 is SMNVEV (reference sequence). There are 17 residues in the CDR3. V was pared by 9 bases and J by 0 bases, with 10 bases of the junction left unmatched. CDR3 protein: CARPRLAGESSTDTQYF. CDR3 DNA: TGTGCCAGGCCCCGACTAGCGGGAGAATCTAGCACAGATACGCAGTATTTT.

As concerns this clonotype: Since a much larger clone is just one base distant, this may be a read error. V is TRBV20-1 and J is TRBJ2-2; 9 nucleotides match TRBD2. Looked up from germline, CDR1 is DFQATT and CDR2 is SNEGSKA (reference sequence). The length of the CDR3 is 15 residues. In DNA form, the CDR3 reads TGCAGTGCTCGGGTAGCGGGGGTTCTCACCGGGGAGCGGTTTTTT. Translating it yields CSARVAGVLTGERFF.

This clonotype was detected only a few times. The chain couples TRBV7-3 to TRBJ2-7, with 8 bases fitting TRBD1. Losses at the gene ends were 4 bases for V and 7 bases for J; bases not matched to a gene: 12. CDR3 size: 15 residues. Per the germline V gene, CDR1 is SGHTA and CDR2 is FQGTGA. This CDR3 reads CASSSPTGAHLEQYF. CDR3 bases: TGTGCCAGCAGCTCCCCGACAGGGGCCCACTTGGAGCAGTACTTC.

Only a few counts were recorded for this clonotype. The chain couples TRBV7-9 to TRBJ1-2, with D tentatively TRBD1 (5 bases). CDR1 SEHNR and CDR2 FQNEAQ come from the germline V gene (reference sequence). CDR3 length: 16 amino acids. The V end was cut by 5 bases, the J end by 3 bases, with 19 bases between. CDR3 sequence reads: CASSLQGTAWDYGYTF. In DNA form, the CDR3 reads TGTGCCAGCAGCCTCCAGGGAACCGCGTGGGACTATGGCTACACCTTC.

The gene calls are TRBV20-1 and TRBJ2-3; TRBD2 matches 9 bases. The CDR3 covers 14 residues. V lost 6 bases to trimming and J lost 2 bases; unmatched junction nucleotides: 6. Germline loops: CDR1 DFQATT, CDR2 SNEGSKA (reference sequence). As DNA, the CDR3 is TGCAGTGCCCAAGGACTAGCGATCACAGATACGCAGTATTTT. Protein product: CSAQGLAITDTQYF.

This clonotype showed up many times. The gene calls are TRBV29-1 and TRBJ2-3; 10 bases are a match to TRBD1. The CDR3 loop spans 12 amino acids. Germline assignment: CDR1 SQVTM and CDR2 ANQGSEA. V trimming: 6 bases; J trimming: 6 bases; junction bases outside the gene matches: 3. CDR3 bases: TGCAGCGTGAGACAGGGGGCTGATACGCAGTATTTT. This codes for CSVRQGADTQYF.

This clonotype turned up a few times. The V gene is TRBV27, the J gene TRBJ1-2; 7 bases are shared with TRBD1. J lost 3 bases, V lost 6 bases, and 10 bases had no gene match. This CDR3 has 15 amino acids. Germline V CDR1 and CDR2: MNHEY, SMNVEV (reference sequence). CDR3 in amino acids: CASSPGTATYYGYTF. The CDR3 coding sequence is TGTGCCAGCAGCCCAGGGACAGCAACTTACTATGGCTACACCTTC.

The rearrangement links TRBV5-5 to TRBJ2-5, with D uncertain. CDR3 length equals 15 residues. Trimming cost V 4 bases and J 6 bases, with 19 bases left between them. Germline-derived CDR1 and CDR2 are SGHKS and YYEKEE (reference sequence). CDR3 sequence (DNA): TGTGCCAGCAGCCCAAACAACATTTTAGGCAAGACCCAGTACTTC. Translation: CASSPNNILGKTQYF.

The chain links TRBV30 to TRBJ1-1; unclear D gene. V was clipped by 2 bases and J by 0 bases, with 10 bases between them. The CDR3 is 14 amino acids. Germline V gene lookup returns CDR1 GTSNPN and CDR2 SVGIG (reference sequence). Written as DNA, the CDR3 is TGTGCCTGGAGTCCGGTGGGCCTGAACACTGAAGCTTTCTTT. Amino acids: CAWSPVGLNTEAFF.

The chain joins TRBV4-1 to TRBJ2-7; 7 nucleotides match TRBD2. J gave up 3 bases and V 3 bases, and 14 bases lay outside the gene matches. Germline V gene data show CDR1 as MGHRA and CDR2 as YSYEKL. There are 17 residues in the CDR3. CDR3 sequence: CASSHLESRELVYEQYF. The CDR3 DNA reads TGCGCCAGCAGCCACCTTGAGTCGCGGGAGCTCGTCTACGAGCAGTACTTC.

This clonotype was counted only a few times. V gene TRBV4-1 combines with J gene TRBJ2-1; D not certain. Trimming removed 4 bases from V and 7 bases from J, with 8 bases in between. CDR3 length: 12 residues. The V gene's germline CDR1 is MGHRA and CDR2 YSYEKL. The DNA of the CDR3 is TGCGCCAGCAGCCGAAGTCTTAATGAGCAGTTCTTC. Amino acid sequence: CASSRSLNEQFF.

This clonotype was found a few times. The chain joins TRBV6-1 to TRBJ2-5; 7 bases align to TRBD1. The CDR3 length is 16 residues. Germline V lookup: CDR1 MNHNS, CDR2 SASEGT. Losses at the gene ends were 6 bases for V and 2 bases for J; bases not matched to a gene: 12. The CDR3 region has the DNA TGTGCCAGCAGCCGAAGGGGGCAGGACATACAAGAGACCCAGTACTTC. Its translation: CASSRRGQDIQETQYF.

The V call is TRBV28, the J call TRBJ2-1; D is unclear. The CDR3 runs to 10 residues. V gave up 2 bases and J gave up 11 bases, with 4 bases separating them. Germline lookup yields CDR1 MDHEN and CDR2 SYDVKM. CDR3 in amino acids: CASSLNKQFF. CDR3 in DNA: TGTGCCAGCAGTTTAAATAAGCAGTTCTTC.

J is TRBJ1-2 and V is TRBV6-5, with D perhaps TRBD1 (6 bases). V lost 0 bases and J lost 5, with 16 bases in between. Per germline, CDR1 MNHEY and CDR2 SVGAGI. This CDR3 has 16 amino acids. CDR3 coding DNA: TGTGCCAGCAGTTACTCGTCACAGGGCCATTTGTATGGCTACACCTTC. Translating it yields CASSYSSQGHLYGYTF.

The chain couples TRBV20-1 to TRBJ2-1; 8 bases line up with TRBD2. This CDR3 is built from 16 residues. Germline assignment: CDR1 DFQATT and CDR2 SNEGSKA (reference sequence). The V and J ends lost 5 bases and 0 bases, in that order; junction bases with no gene match: 9. CDR3 sequence (DNA): TGCAGTGCTCCCCCTGGAGCGGGAGCCTCCTACAATGAGCAGTTCTTC. It specifies CSAPPGAGASYNEQFF.

The chain links TRBV30 to TRBJ1-4, with D possibly TRBD1 on 5 matching bases. The germline gives CDR1 GTSNPN, CDR2 SVGIG (reference sequence). Trimming stripped 3 bases from V and 7 bases from J, with 12 bases between. CDR3 length: 13 amino acids. The CDR3 reads CAWRAGQREKLFF. CDR3 sequence (DNA): TGTGCCTGGAGGGCAGGGCAGCGTGAAAAACTGTTTTTT. Filled out from reference TRBV30 and TRBJ1-4, the complete variable domain reads SQTIHQWPATLVQPVGSPLSLECTVEGTSNPNLYWYRQAAGRGLQLLFYSVGIGQISSEVPQNLSASRPQDRQFILSSKKLLLSDSGFYLCAWRAGQREKLFFGSGTQLSVL.

This clonotype was detected only a few times. The chain links TRBV7-3 to TRBJ2-2; D may match TRBD1 or TRBD2 (6 bases each). The CDR3 consists of 15 residues. V shed 4 bases and J shed 7 bases, with 16 bases lying between them. Looked up from germline, CDR1 is SGHTA and CDR2 is FQGTGA. The DNA for the CDR3 is TGTGCCAGCAGCTCGGGACTGGGGGCCGACGGGGAGCTGTTTTTT. It specifies CASSSGLGADGELFF.

The rearrangement links TRBV29-1 to TRBJ2-7; 7 bases map to TRBD2. The CDR3 totals 15 residues. Losses at the gene ends were 4 bases for V and 3 bases for J; bases not matched to a gene: 12. Germline V CDR1 and CDR2: SQVTM, ANQGSEA. The CDR3 DNA follows: TGCAGCGTTGCGACTCCCGGGGCGGGAGACTACGAGCAGTACTTC. Translation: CSVATPGAGDYEQYF.

The genes are TRBV20-1 and TRBJ1-2, with 12 bases identical to TRBD1. Germline CDR1 and CDR2: DFQATT and SNEGSKA (reference sequence). The length of the CDR3 is 16 residues. Trimming removed 6 bases from V and 8 bases from J; junction bases left unmatched: 16. DNA for the CDR3: TGCAGTGCCCCCCCGGGACAGGGGGCAAGGCATTGGGGCTACACCTTC. Amino acids: CSAPPGQGARHWGYTF.

A few counts support this clonotype. The V and J genes are TRBV9 and TRBJ2-1; 11 bases match TRBD2. Germline V gene data show CDR1 as SGDLS and CDR2 as YYNGEE. V lost 10 bases to trimming and J lost 4 bases; unmatched junction nucleotides: 13. The CDR3 loop spans 16 amino acids. CDR3 amino acids: CASSQASGGPYNEQFF. CDR3 nucleotides: TGTGCCTCAAGCCAGGCTAGCGGGGGGCCTTACAATGAGCAGTTCTTC.

This clonotype occurred a few times. The rearrangement links TRBV25-1 to TRBJ2-3, with 7 positions matching TRBD2. J lost 6 bases, V lost 2 bases, and 11 bases had no gene match. Germline CDR1 and CDR2: MGHDK and SYGVNS. The CDR3 is 16 amino acids. For the CDR3, the DNA is TGTGCCAGCAGTGAAAGCGGACTAGTTGTATCGGATACGCAGTATTTT. It is translated as CASSESGLVVSDTQYF.

This clonotype came up a few times. V gene TRBV9 combines with J gene TRBJ2-7, with D unresolved. Germline V gives CDR1 SGDLS, CDR2 YYNGEE. The CDR3 length is 12 residues. V shed 6 bases and J shed 0 bases, with 7 bases lying between them. This CDR3 is CASTANSYEQYF. The CDR3 DNA sequence: TGTGCCAGCACCGCGAACTCCTACGAGCAGTACTTC.

The V gene is TRBV3-1, the J gene TRBJ1-2; 10 bases align to TRBD1. CDR3 length: 15 amino acids. Germline-derived CDR1 and CDR2 are LGHDT and YNNKEL (reference sequence). V lost 5 bases and J lost 6; bases outside the gene matches: 9. In DNA, the CDR3 is TGTGCCAGCAGCTTCCGGGACAGGGGACAAAATGGCTACACCTTC. Its translation: CASSFRDRGQNGYTF.

This clonotype was seen only a few times. The chain employs TRBV7-9 and TRBJ1-2; the match to TRBD1 covers 9 bases. The CDR3 spans 14 residues. The germline CDR1 and CDR2 sequences are SEHNR and FQNEAQ (reference sequence). V dropped 2 bases and J dropped 6; count of bases not matched to a gene: 4. CDR3 amino acids: CASSLSTGGNGYTF. The DNA of the CDR3 is TGTGCCAGCAGCTTATCTACAGGGGGCAATGGCTACACCTTC.

There are a few counts of this clonotype. V and J are TRBV4-1 and TRBJ1-5, with D hard to call. Deletions cut 8 bases from V and 3 bases from J, with 11 bases between. The CDR3 is 13 residues long. Germline V gene sequence: CDR1 MGHRA, CDR2 YSYEKL. CDR3 amino acids: CASGITYNQPQHF. For the CDR3, the DNA is TGCGCCAGCGGAATTACCTACAATCAGCCCCAGCATTTT.

This clonotype was counted a few times. The genes are TRBV3-1 and TRBJ2-5; D uncertain. This CDR3 region has 16 residues. Germline V CDR1 and CDR2: LGHDT, YNNKEL (reference sequence). V gave up 0 bases and J gave up 3 bases, with 14 bases separating them. Here the CDR3 reads CASSQERLVRKETQYF. CDR3 DNA sequence: TGTGCCAGCAGCCAAGAAAGGCTCGTACGGAAAGAGACCCAGTACTTC.

The CDR3, as DNA: TGCAGCGTCGCCGGGGGGCGATGCGAGCAGTACTTC. This translates into CSVAGGRCEQYF. V is TRBV29-1 and J is TRBJ2-7; TRBD2 might be the D (7 bases). Germline values: CDR1 SQVTM, CDR2 ANQGSEA. Between the trimmed V and J ends, which lost 6 bases and 6 bases, there was a span of 15 bases. The CDR3 length is 12 residues.